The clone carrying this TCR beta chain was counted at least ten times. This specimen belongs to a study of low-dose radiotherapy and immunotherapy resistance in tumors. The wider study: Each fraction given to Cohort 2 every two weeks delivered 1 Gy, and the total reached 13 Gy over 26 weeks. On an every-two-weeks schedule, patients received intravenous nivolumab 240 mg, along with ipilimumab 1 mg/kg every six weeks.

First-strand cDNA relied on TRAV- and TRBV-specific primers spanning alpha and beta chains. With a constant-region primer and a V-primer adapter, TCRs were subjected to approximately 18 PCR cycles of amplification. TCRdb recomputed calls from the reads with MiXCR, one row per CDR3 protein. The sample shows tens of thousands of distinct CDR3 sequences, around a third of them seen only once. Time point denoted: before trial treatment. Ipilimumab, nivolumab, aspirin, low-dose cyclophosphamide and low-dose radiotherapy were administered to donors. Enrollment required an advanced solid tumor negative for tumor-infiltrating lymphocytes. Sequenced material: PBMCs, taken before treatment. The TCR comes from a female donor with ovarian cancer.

As DNA, the CDR3 is TGCGCCAGCAGCCAAGACAGGGTTCGTGCCTTGGGCGCGACGAACAATGAGCAGTTCTTC. Translated, it gives CASSQDRVRALGATNNEQFF. The rearrangement links TRBV1 to TRBJ2-1; the table's D call of TRBD1 was not tested on the DNA. TRBV1 is marked as a pseudogene. CDR3 size: 20 residues.